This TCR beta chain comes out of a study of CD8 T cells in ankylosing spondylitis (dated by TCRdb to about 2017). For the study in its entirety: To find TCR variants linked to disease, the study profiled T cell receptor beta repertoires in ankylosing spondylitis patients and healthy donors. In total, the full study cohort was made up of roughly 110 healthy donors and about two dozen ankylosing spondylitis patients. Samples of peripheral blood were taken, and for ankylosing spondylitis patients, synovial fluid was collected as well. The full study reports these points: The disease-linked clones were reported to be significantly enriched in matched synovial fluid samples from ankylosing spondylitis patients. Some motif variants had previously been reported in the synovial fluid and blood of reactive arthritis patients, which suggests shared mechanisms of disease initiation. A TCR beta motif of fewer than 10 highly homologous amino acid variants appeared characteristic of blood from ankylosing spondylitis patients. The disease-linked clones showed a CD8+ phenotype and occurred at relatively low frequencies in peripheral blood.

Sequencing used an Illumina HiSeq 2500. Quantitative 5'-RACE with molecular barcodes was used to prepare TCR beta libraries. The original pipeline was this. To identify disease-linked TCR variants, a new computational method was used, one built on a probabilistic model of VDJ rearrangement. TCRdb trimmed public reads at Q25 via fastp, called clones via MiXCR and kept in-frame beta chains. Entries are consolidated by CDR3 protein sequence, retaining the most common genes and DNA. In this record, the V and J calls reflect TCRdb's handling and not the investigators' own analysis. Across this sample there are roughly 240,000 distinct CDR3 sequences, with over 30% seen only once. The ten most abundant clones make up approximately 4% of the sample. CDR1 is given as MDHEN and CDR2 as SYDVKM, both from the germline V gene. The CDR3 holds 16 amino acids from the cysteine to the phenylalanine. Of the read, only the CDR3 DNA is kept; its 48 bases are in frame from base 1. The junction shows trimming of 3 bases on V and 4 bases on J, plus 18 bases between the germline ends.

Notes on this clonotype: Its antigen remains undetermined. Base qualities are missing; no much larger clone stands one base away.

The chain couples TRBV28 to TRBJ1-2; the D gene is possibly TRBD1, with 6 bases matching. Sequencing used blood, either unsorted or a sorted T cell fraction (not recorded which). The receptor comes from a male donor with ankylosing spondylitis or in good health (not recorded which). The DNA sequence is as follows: TGTGCCAGCAGTTTTTCCTCGGACAGCCCCGGCTATGGCTACACCTTC. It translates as CASSFSSDSPGYGYTF.